Presented here are 2 T cell receptor beta chains from one specimen sequenced in a study of blood T cell repertoires in COVID-19. Produced via immunoSEQ multiplex PCR; TCRdb's table is partial and in-frame only. This repertoire shows 100,000 to 120,000 clones, just over 75% found once; its top ten account for approximately 3.9%. Sample: peripheral blood. These receptors came from an elderly woman with acute or convalescent COVID-19.

The rearrangement joins TRBV7-6 to TRBJ1-2; D call uncertain. The CDR3 length is 13 residues. The V gene lost 5 bases and the J gene lost 6 bases, with 13 bases spanning the gap. Germline CDR1 reads SGHVS; CDR2 reads FNYEAQ. CDR3 region: CASSPDETDGYTF. CDR3 DNA sequence: TGTGCCAGCAGCCCAGATGAGACTGATGGCTACACCTTC.

The chain uses TRBV10-3 and TRBJ2-2, with 8 bases aligning to TRBD1. The CDR3 is 16 residues long. Trimming took 3 bases from V and 3 from J; bases not matched to a gene: 6. CDR1 and CDR2 (germline): ENHRY, SYGVKD. The chain's CDR3 is CAISDSQGVYTGELFF. DNA for the CDR3: TGTGCCATCAGTGACTCACAGGGGGTTTACACCGGGGAGCTGTTTTTT.